A selection of T cell receptor beta chains follows, all from one sample in a study of T-cell memory formation after mild COVID-19. Via MiXCR, TCRdb re-called the 5' RACE reads, giving one row per CDR3 protein. The sample holds 350,000 to 550,000 distinct CDR3 sequences, about a sixth seen once. The sequenced sample consisted of PBMCs or a T cell subset sorted from them (not recorded which). Receptor source: a man younger than 35 who had mild COVID-19 (a few samples of this study predate the infection). Cell type and time point are not known. Each CDR3 is given with its conserved first and last residue. The D gene is left open where the match is weak. Some rows mark clone size as missing; the rest say once, few, many or name a class of expanded clone.

d_call	clone_size	j_call	v_call	cdr3_aa	cdr3_nt
.	.	TRBJ2-3	TRBV15	CATSRDGEPGDTQYF	TGTGCCACCAGCAGAGATGGGGAGCCCGGAGATACGCAGTATTTT
.	.	TRBJ1-1	TRBV4-3	CASSQAPRRMNTEAFF	TGCGCCAGCAGCCAAGCGCCAAGGAGAATGAACACTGAAGCTTTCTTT
TRBD1	.	TRBJ1-3	TRBV7-9	CATPGGRNTIYF	TGTGCCACCCCAGGGGGCCGAAACACCATATATTTT
.	.	TRBJ1-1	TRBV29-1	CSVFDRRTEAFF	TGCAGCGTTTTTGACAGGCGGACTGAAGCTTTCTTT
TRBD1	few	TRBJ2-6	TRBV12-3/TRBV12-4	CASSLAGGYSGANVLTF	TGTGCCAGCAGTTTAGCAGGGGGCTACTCTGGGGCCAACGTCCTGACTTTC
.	few	TRBJ1-2	TRBV4-2	CASSQYRVYYGYTF	TGTGCCAGCAGCCAGTACAGGGTTTACTATGGCTACACCTTC
TRBD2	.	TRBJ2-5	TRBV9	CASSPRGAEETQYF	TGTGCCAGCAGCCCGCGGGGGGCGGAAGAGACCCAGTACTTC
.	few	TRBJ1-2	TRBV12-3/TRBV12-4	CASSPQTRYYGYTF	TGTGCCAGCAGTCCTCAGACAAGATACTATGGCTACACCTTC
.	few	TRBJ1-1	TRBV4-1	CASSLRTDANTEAFF	TGCGCCAGCAGCCTGAGGACGGATGCGAACACTGAAGCTTTCTTT
.	few	TRBJ1-1	TRBV11-3	CASSQAGVGNTEAFF	TGTGCCAGCAGTCAGGCAGGGGTAGGGAACACTGAAGCTTTCTTT
.	.	TRBJ2-3	TRBV4-2	CASSQGSSLTQYF	TGTGCCAGCAGCCAGGGGTCAAGCCTGACGCAGTATTTT
TRBD1	.	TRBJ2-5	TRBV5-1	CASSFGTGETQYF	TGCGCCAGCAGCTTCGGGACAGGGGAGACCCAGTACTTC
TRBD1	.	TRBJ2-2	TRBV7-3	CASSPTGQAAGELFF	TGTGCCAGCAGCCCGACCGGACAGGCGGCCGGGGAGCTGTTTTTT